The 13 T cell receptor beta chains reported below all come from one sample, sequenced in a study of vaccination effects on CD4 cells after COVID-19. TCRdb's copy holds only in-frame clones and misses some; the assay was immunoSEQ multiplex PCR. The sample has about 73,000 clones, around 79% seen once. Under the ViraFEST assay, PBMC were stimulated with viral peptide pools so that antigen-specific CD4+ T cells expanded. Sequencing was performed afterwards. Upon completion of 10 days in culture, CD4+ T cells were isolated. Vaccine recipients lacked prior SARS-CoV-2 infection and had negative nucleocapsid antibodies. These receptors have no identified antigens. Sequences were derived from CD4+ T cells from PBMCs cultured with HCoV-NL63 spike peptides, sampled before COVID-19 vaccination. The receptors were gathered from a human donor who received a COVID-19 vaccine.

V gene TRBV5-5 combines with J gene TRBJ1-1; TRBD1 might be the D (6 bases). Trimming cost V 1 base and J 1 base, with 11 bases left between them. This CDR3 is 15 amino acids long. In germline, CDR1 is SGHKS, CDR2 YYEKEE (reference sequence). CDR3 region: CASSLTVTGNTEAFF. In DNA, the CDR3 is TGTGCCAGCAGCTTGACCGTGACAGGGAACACTGAAGCTTTCTTT.

CDR3 bases: TGTGCCAGCAGCTTGGTTGGCACCCCGGGGTACGAGCAGTACGTC. The encoded protein is CASSLVGTPGYEQYV. The rearrangement uses TRBV5-6 and TRBJ2-7; perhaps TRBD2 as D (5 bases). Trimming removed 0 bases at V and 4 bases at J, with 14 bases between. This CDR3 contains 15 residues. CDR1 SGHDT and CDR2 YYEEEE come from the germline V gene.

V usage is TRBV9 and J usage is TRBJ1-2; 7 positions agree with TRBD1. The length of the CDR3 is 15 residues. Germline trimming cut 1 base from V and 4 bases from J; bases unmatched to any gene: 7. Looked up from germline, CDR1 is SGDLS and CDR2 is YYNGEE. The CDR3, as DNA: TGTGCCAGCAGCGTATCGGAGGGGGCCTTCTATGGCTACACCTTC. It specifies CASSVSEGAFYGYTF.

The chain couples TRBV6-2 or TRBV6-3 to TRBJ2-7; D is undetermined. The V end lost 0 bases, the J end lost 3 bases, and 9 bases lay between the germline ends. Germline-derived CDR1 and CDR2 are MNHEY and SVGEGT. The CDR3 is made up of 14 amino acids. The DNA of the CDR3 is TGTGCCAGCAGTTACTCGAGCAGTTACTACGAGCAGTACGTC. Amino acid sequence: CASSYSSSYYEQYV.

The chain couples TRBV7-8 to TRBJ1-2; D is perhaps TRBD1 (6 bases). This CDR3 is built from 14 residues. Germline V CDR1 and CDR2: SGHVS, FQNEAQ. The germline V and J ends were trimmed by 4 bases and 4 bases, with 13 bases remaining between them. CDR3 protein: CASSSQTGIYGYTF. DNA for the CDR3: TGTGCCAGCAGCTCACAAACAGGGATCTATGGCTACACCTTC.

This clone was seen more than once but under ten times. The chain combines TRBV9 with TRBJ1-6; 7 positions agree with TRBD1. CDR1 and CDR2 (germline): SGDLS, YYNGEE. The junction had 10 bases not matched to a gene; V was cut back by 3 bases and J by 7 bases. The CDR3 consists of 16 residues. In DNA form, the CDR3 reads TGTGCCAGCAGCGACCGTCGACAGGGTGAAAATTCACCCCTCCACTTT. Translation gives CASSDRRQGENSPLHF.

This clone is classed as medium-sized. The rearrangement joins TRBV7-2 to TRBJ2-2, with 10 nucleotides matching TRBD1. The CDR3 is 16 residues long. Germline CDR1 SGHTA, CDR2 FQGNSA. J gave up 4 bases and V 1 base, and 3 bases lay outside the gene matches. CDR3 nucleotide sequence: TGTGCCAGCAGCTTAGGGGGACAGGGGAGCACCGGGGAGCTGTTTTTT. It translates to CASSLGGQGSTGELFF.

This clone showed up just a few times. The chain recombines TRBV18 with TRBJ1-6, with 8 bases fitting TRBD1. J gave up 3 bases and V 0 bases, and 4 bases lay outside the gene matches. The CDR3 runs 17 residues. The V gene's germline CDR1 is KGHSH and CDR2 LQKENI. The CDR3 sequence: CASSPPSQGDYNSPLHF. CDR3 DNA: TGTGCCAGCTCACCACCTTCACAGGGGGACTATAATTCACCCCTCCACTTT.

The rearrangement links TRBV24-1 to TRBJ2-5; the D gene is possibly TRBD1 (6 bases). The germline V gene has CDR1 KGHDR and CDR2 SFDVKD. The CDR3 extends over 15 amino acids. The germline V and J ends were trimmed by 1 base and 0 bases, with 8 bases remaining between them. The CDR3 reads CATSDLQGYQETQYF. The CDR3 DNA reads TGTGCCACCAGTGATTTACAGGGCTACCAAGAGACCCAGTACTTC.

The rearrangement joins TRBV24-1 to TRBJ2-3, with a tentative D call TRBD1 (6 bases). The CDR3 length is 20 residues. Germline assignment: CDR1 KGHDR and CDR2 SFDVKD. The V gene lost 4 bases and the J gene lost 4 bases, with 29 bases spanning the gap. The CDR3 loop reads CATSETGWTDKFHTPDTQYF. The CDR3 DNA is TGTGCCACCAGTGAGACGGGGTGGACAGATAAATTCCACACCCCAGATACGCAGTATTTT.

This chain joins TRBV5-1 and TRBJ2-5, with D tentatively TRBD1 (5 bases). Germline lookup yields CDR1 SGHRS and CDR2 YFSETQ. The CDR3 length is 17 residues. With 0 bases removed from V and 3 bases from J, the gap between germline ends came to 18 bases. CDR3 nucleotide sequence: TGCGCCAGCAGCTTGGCCCTCACCGCGGCAGGGAAAGAGACCCAGTACTTC. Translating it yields CASSLALTAAGKETQYF.

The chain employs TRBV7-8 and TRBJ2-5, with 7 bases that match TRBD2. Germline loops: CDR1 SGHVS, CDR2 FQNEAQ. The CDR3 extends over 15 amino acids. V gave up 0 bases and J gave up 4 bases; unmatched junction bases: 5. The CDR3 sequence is CASSLALSGIETQYF. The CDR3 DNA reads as TGTGCCAGCAGCTTAGCGTTAAGCGGGATAGAGACCCAGTACTTC.

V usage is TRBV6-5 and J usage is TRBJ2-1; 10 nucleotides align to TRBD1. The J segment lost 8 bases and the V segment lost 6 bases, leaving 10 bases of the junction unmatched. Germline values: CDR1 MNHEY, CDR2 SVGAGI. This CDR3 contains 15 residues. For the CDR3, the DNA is TGTGCCAGCAGGGCCCCCGGGACAGGGGATTATGAGCAGTTCTTC. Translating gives CASRAPGTGDYEQFF.